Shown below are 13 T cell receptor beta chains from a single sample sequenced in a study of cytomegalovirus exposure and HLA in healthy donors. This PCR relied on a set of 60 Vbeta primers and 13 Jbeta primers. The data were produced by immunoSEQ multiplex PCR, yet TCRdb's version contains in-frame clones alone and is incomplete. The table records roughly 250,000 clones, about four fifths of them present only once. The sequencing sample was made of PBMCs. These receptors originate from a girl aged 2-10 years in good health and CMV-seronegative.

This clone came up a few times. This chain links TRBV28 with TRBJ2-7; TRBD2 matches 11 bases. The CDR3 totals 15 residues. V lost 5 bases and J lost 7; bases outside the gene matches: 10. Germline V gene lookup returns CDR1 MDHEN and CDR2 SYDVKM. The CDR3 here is CASSPITSGSGEQYF. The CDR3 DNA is TGTGCCAGCAGTCCGATAACTAGCGGGAGTGGAGAGCAGTACTTC.

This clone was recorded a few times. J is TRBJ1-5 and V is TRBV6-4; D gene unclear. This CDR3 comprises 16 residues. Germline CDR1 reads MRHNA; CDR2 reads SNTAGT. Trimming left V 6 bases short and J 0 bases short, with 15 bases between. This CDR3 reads CASRHLAGHSNQPQHF. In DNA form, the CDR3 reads TGTGCCAGCAGGCACTTGGCAGGCCATAGCAATCAGCCCCAGCATTTT.

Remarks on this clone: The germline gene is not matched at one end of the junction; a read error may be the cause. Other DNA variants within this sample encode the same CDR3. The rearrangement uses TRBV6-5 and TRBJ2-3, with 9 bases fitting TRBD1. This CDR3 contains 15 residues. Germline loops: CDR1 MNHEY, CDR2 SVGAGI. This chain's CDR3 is CASSYRTGVLDTQYF. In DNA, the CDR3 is TGTGCCAGCAGTTACAGGACAGGGGTCTTAGATACACAGTATTTT.

The CDR3 bases are TGTGCCACCAGCAGAGCCACCCCGAGGGAAGATATTTATGGCTACACCTTC. This translates into CATSRATPREDIYGYTF. The V and J genes are TRBV15 and TRBJ1-2; D not certain. Trimming left V 1 base short and J 5 bases short, with 20 bases between. Germline V gene sequence: CDR1 LNHNV, CDR2 YYDKDF (reference sequence). There are 17 residues in the CDR3. Looking up the rest from reference TRBV15 and TRBJ1-2 gives the full variable domain: DAMVIQNPRYQVTQFGKPVTLSCSQTLNHNVMYWYQQKSSQAPKLLFHYYDKDFNNEADTPDNFQSRRPNTSFCFLDIRSPGLGDTAMYLCATSRATPREDIYGYTFGSGTRLTVV.

The CDR3 DNA is TGTGCCAGCAGCTTCATACCTTTTCACTGGAGCTCCTACGAGCAGTACTTC. Translated, it gives CASSFIPFHWSSYEQYF. The chain couples TRBV5-6 to TRBJ2-7; D is undetermined. There are 17 residues in the CDR3. The germline CDR1 and CDR2 sequences are SGHDT and YYEEEE. The V and J ends lost 2 bases and 0 bases respectively, with 18 bases between them.

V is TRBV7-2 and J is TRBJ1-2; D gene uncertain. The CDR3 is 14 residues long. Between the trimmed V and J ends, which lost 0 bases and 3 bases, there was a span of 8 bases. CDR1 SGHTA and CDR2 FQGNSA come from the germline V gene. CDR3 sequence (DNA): TGTGCCAGCAGCTTAGCGCGAGTGCACTATGGCTACACCTTC. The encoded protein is CASSLARVHYGYTF.

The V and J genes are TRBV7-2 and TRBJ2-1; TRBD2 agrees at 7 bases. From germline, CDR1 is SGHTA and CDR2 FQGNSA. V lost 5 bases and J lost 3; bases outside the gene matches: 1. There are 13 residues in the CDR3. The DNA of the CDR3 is TGTGCCAGCAGCGCGGGAGTCTACAATGAGCAGTTCTTC. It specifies CASSAGVYNEQFF. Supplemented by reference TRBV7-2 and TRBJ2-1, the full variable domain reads GAGVSQSPSNKVTEKGKDVELRCDPISGHTALYWYRQSLGQGLEFLIYFQGNSAPDKSGLPSDRFSAERTGGSVSTLTIQRTQQEDSAVYLCASSAGVYNEQFFGPGTRLTVL.

CDR3 in DNA: TGTGCCAGTAGTATCGGGGACAGGGCCAATCAGCCCCAGCATTTT. Translation: CASSIGDRANQPQHF. The V call is TRBV19, the J call TRBJ1-5; 9 bases agree with TRBD1. CDR1 and CDR2 (germline): LNHDA, SQIVND (reference sequence). This CDR3 has 15 residues. J lost 3 bases, V lost 3 bases, and 3 bases had no gene match.

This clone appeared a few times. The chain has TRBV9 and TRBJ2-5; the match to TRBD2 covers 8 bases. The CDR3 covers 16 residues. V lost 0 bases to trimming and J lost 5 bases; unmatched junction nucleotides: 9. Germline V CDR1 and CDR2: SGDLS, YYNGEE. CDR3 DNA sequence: TGTGCCAGCAGCGTAGCTGATAGCGGGGATAGGGAGACCCAGTACTTC. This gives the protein CASSVADSGDRETQYF.

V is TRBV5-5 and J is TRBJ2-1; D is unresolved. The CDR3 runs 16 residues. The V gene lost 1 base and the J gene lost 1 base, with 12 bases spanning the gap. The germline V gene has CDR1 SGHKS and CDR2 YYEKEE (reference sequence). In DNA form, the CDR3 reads TGTGCCAGCAGCTTGTTTTACCGGAGTTCCTACAATGAGCAGTTCTTC. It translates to CASSLFYRSSYNEQFF.

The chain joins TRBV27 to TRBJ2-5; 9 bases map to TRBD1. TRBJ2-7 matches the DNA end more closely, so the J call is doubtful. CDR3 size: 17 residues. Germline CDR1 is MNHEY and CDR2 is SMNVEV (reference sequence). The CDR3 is CASSLIRGQGFSYEQYF. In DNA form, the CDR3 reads TGTGCCAGCAGTTTAATTCGGGGACAGGGATTCTCCTACGAGCAGTACTTC.

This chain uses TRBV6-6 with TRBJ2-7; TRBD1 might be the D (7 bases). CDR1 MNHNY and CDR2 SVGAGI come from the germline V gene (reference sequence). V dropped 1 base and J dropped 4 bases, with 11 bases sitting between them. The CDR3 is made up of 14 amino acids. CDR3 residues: CASSYYPGGYEQYF. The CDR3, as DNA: TGTGCCAGCAGTTACTATCCAGGGGGGTACGAGCAGTACTTC.

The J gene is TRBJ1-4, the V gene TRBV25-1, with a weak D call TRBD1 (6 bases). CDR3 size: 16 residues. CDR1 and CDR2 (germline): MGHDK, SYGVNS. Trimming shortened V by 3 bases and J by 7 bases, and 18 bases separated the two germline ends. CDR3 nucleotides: TGTGCCAGCAGTGATTGGGGGGGGGCAGTGAGTGAAAAACTGTTTTTT. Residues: CASSDWGGAVSEKLFF.